The source of this T cell receptor beta chain is a study of T cells in Graves' hyperthyroidism and ophthalmopathy. General observations from the study: Most expanded thyroid clonotypes above 0.001 also appeared in blood. Ophthalmopathy, as predicted by the model, came a median 6.5 months after the prediction.

Per the germline V gene, CDR1 is DFQATT and CDR2 is SNEGSKA (reference sequence). V was pared by 0 bases and J by 5 bases, with 7 bases between. The CDR3 length is 12 residues. RNA transcripts provided the source from which TCR beta CDR3 regions were amplified. TCR CDR3 regions were first amplified by RT-PCR with HTBI primers. TCRdb analysed the multiplex PCR reads with MiXCR anew, one entry per CDR3 protein. Among approximately 400,000 distinct CDR3 sequences listed, about 15% were seen once. This clonotype occurred many times. As yet, its antigen is unknown. Sequences were obtained from blood. The rearrangement joins TRBV20-1 to TRBJ2-5; D uncertain. The clonotype was recovered from a woman in her thirties with Graves' hyperthyroidism. The CDR3 DNA reads as TGCAGTGCTAGAGATTTCCGGGAGACCCAGTACTTC. Translated, it gives CSARDFRETQYF.